These 29 T cell receptor beta chains came from one sample sequenced in a study of OX40 agonist ivuxolimab in advanced cancers. Only in-frame clones appear in the TCRdb table, and some are missing; sequencing was by immunoSEQ multiplex PCR. This sample carries under 40,000 clones, around 81% of them seen once, and the ten largest clones take 1.3% to 1.5%. The material was CD4+ or CD8+ T cells sorted from blood, obtained in a trial of the OX40 agonist ivuxolimab. Every receptor here comes from an adult with an advanced solid tumor such as melanoma, head and neck, liver or kidney cancer.

The rearrangement links TRBV11-3 to TRBJ2-3; D is perhaps TRBD1 or TRBD2 (5 bases each). Looked up from germline, CDR1 is SGHNT and CDR2 is YENEEA. CDR3 length: 17 residues. Trimming left V 4 bases short and J 6 bases short, with 23 bases between. The CDR3 region is CASSSSSIGTLADTQYF. CDR3 DNA sequence: TGTGCCAGCAGCTCAAGTTCTATAGGGACCCTTGCGGATACGCAGTATTTT.

With regard to this clone: In this CDR3 the conserved last residue, phenylalanine or tryptophan, is missing, so a read error is likely. This rearrangement joins TRBV7-2 to TRBJ2-7, with 13 bases lining up with TRBD2. The CDR3 spans 15 residues. Germline V lookup: CDR1 SGHTA, CDR2 FQGNSA. Trimming took 5 bases from V and 3 from J; bases not matched to a gene: 4. CDR3 in DNA: TGTGCCAGCAGCCGGGGACTAGCGGGGATCTACGAGCAGTACCTC. The encoded protein is CASSRGLAGIYEQYL.

The table lists this clone with a count of one. V is TRBV18 and J is TRBJ1-1, with D possibly matching TRBD1 (5 bases). Germline V lookup: CDR1 KGHSH, CDR2 LQKENI. This CDR3 has 15 amino acids. Trimming left V 0 bases short and J 5 bases short, with 13 bases between. The CDR3 here is CASSPPSQGGTEAFF. Here the CDR3 DNA reads TGTGCCAGCTCACCACCTTCCCAGGGAGGGACTGAAGCTTTCTTT.

V is TRBV28 and J is TRBJ1-2; no firm D call. The CDR3 covers 12 residues. The ends were cut back, 3 bases at V and 4 bases at J, with 6 bases in the middle. Germline CDR1 and CDR2: MDHEN and SYDVKM. In nucleotides, the CDR3 is TGTGCCAGCAGTTTCCGACCCTATGGCTACACCTTC. Amino acid sequence: CASSFRPYGYTF.

The V call is TRBV4-2, the J call TRBJ2-6; D possibly corresponds to TRBD1 (5 bases). The CDR3 is 18 residues long. V was shortened by 0 bases and J by 0 bases, with 12 bases between the two germline ends. CDR1 is LGHNA, CDR2 YNFKEQ, per germline. The CDR3 bases are TGTGCCAGCAGCCAAGATCTAAGGACAAACTCTGGGGCCAACGTCCTGACTTTC. Amino acid sequence: CASSQDLRTNSGANVLTF.

J is TRBJ1-1 and V is TRBV14, with D perhaps matching TRBD1 (5 bases). The CDR3 contains 15 residues. Trimming removed 0 bases from V and 7 bases from J, with 15 bases in between. The V gene's germline CDR1 is SGHDN and CDR2 FVKESK. The CDR3 sequence is CASSQDWQGAVEAFF. The CDR3, as DNA: TGTGCCAGCAGCCAAGATTGGCAAGGGGCCGTTGAAGCTTTCTTT.

The CDR3 loop is CASSLEGLSETQYF. In nucleotides, the CDR3 is TGCGCCAGCAGCTTGGAGGGACTCTCAGAGACCCAGTACTTC. The genes are TRBV5-1 and TRBJ2-5; D possibly corresponds to TRBD2 (6 bases). CDR1 is SGHRS and CDR2 is YFSETQ in the germline V gene. V lost 0 bases and J 4 bases, leaving 10 bases between the germline ends. This CDR3 has 14 residues.

The chain couples TRBV10-3 to TRBJ2-7; maybe TRBD1 (6 bases). This CDR3 contains 13 residues. Germline CDR1 reads ENHRY; CDR2 reads SYGVKD. Trimming removed 4 bases from V and 2 bases from J, with 9 bases in between. Here the CDR3 DNA reads TGTGCCATCAGTGGACAGGCCGCCTACGAGCAGTACTTC. This encodes CAISGQAAYEQYF.

The chain links TRBV28 to TRBJ1-4, with a possible D match to TRBD1 (5 bases). This CDR3 region has 14 residues. Trimming cost V 6 bases and J 11 bases, with 19 bases left between them. Per the germline V gene, CDR1 is MDHEN and CDR2 is SYDVKM. CDR3 residues: CASSPPLGGRKLFF. As DNA, the CDR3 is TGTGCCAGCAGCCCTCCACTTGGGGGTCGGAAACTGTTTTTT. Using reference TRBV28 and TRBJ1-4 for the parts outside the CDR3, the full variable domain is DVKVTQSSRYLVKRTGEKVFLECVQDMDHENMFWYRQDPGLGLRLIYFSYDVKMKEKGDIPEGYSVSREKKERFSLILESASTNQTSMYLCASSPPLGGRKLFFGSGTQLSVL.

V and J are TRBV7-2 and TRBJ2-1, with TRBD2 matching over 7 bases. Germline V gene data show CDR1 as SGHTA and CDR2 as FQGNSA. Trimming took 4 bases from V and 5 from J; bases not matched to a gene: 5. The CDR3 sequence is 14 residues long. As DNA, the CDR3 is TGTGCCAGCAGCTACGGGACTACCAACAATGAGCAGTTCTTC. It translates to CASSYGTTNNEQFF. Full variable domain (rest looked up from reference TRBV7-2 and TRBJ2-1): GAGVSQSPSNKVTEKGKDVELRCDPISGHTALYWYRQSLGQGLEFLIYFQGNSAPDKSGLPSDRFSAERTGGSVSTLTIQRTQQEDSAVYLCASSYGTTNNEQFFGPGTRLTVL.

The chain couples TRBV10-3 to TRBJ1-2; 11 bases match TRBD1. The germline V gene has CDR1 ENHRY and CDR2 SYGVKD. The CDR3 runs 14 residues. V shed 6 bases, J shed 4 bases, and the junction held 4 bases outside the gene matches. CDR3: CAIRRDRGSYGYTF. In DNA form, the CDR3 reads TGTGCCATCAGGAGGGACAGGGGGAGCTATGGCTACACCTTC.

This chain links TRBV19 with TRBJ2-3; D remains ambiguous. Germline V gene sequence: CDR1 LNHDA, CDR2 SQIVND (reference sequence). The CDR3 is 14 residues long. V was trimmed by 3 bases and J by 0 bases, leaving 7 bases between them. The CDR3 DNA reads as TGTGCCAGTAGTATGATCTCCAGCACAGATACGCAGTATTTT. It is translated as CASSMISSTDTQYF.

This chain joins TRBV2 and TRBJ2-7; D gene unclear. Germline V gene data show CDR1 as SNHLY and CDR2 as FYNNEI. Trimming pared 5 bases from V and 4 bases from J, leaving 6 bases between. The CDR3 is 11 residues long. The CDR3 reads CASSPKYEQYF. CDR3 nucleotides: TGTGCCAGCAGTCCGAAGTACGAGCAGTACTTC.

V usage is TRBV27 and J usage is TRBJ2-2, with D possibly TRBD1 on 5 matching bases. The germline V gene has CDR1 MNHEY and CDR2 SMNVEV (reference sequence). V lost 3 bases and J lost 6, with 17 bases in between. The CDR3 has 16 residues. The chain's CDR3 is CASSFLFDRLAGELFF. The CDR3 nucleotides are TGTGCCAGCAGTTTCCTCTTCGACAGACTCGCCGGGGAGCTGTTTTTT.

The rearrangement uses TRBV27 and TRBJ2-5, with a weak D call TRBD2 (6 bases). V was pared by 4 bases and J by 5 bases, with 14 bases between. Germline CDR1 MNHEY, CDR2 SMNVEV (reference sequence). The CDR3 has 14 amino acids. The CDR3, as DNA: TGTGCCAGCAGTTGGTCCGGGGGTGAGGAGACCCAGTACTTC. Its protein product is CASSWSGGEETQYF.

This clone has only a few counts. The rearrangement uses TRBV6-1 and TRBJ1-3; 8 nucleotides align to TRBD1. The CDR3 length is 14 residues. V shed 6 bases, J shed 2 bases, and the junction held 3 bases outside the gene matches. From germline, CDR1 is MNHNS and CDR2 SASEGT. The DNA of the CDR3 is TGTGCCAGCAGCCAGGGACAGGCTGGAAACACCATATATTTT. Its translation: CASSQGQAGNTIYF.

V is TRBV12-2 and J is TRBJ1-2; the D call TRBD1 from the table was never checked on the DNA. TRBV12-2 is annotated as a pseudogene. The length of the CDR3 is 14 residues. The CDR3 DNA reads as TGTGCAAGTCGCTTAGAGGACAGGGACTTTGGCTACACCTTC. Encoded protein: CASRLEDRDFGYTF.

The chain employs TRBV28 and TRBJ2-1; either TRBD1 or TRBD2 may supply D (5 bases each). Trimming left V 6 bases short and J 9 bases short, with 21 bases between. The CDR3 runs to 15 residues. CDR1 MDHEN and CDR2 SYDVKM come from the germline V gene. The CDR3 DNA is TGTGCCAGCAGATTTGGGACCGAACTATGGGGTGAGCAGTTCTTC. Its translation: CASRFGTELWGEQFF.

The rearrangement links TRBV19 to TRBJ2-7; no clear D gene. Between the trimmed V and J ends, which lost 0 bases and 2 bases, there was a span of 11 bases. The CDR3 consists of 15 residues. The germline CDR1 and CDR2 sequences are LNHDA and SQIVND (reference sequence). CDR3: CASSIDPGPTYEQYF. CDR3 DNA: TGTGCCAGTAGTATAGATCCTGGACCCACCTACGAGCAGTACTTC.

The chain is built from TRBV10-1 and TRBJ2-6; D is undetermined. Germline values: CDR1 WNHNN, CDR2 SYGVQD (reference sequence). The CDR3 is 16 residues long. V lost 6 bases and J 0 bases, leaving 12 bases between the germline ends. The CDR3 spells CASSGPSGSGANVLTF. The CDR3 nucleotides read TGCGCCAGCAGCGGCCCGTCGGGCTCTGGGGCCAACGTCCTGACTTTC.

This clone showed up just a few times. The V call is TRBV10-3, the J call TRBJ1-6; 8 bases map to TRBD1. This CDR3 has 14 residues. Germline lookup yields CDR1 ENHRY and CDR2 SYGVKD. J gave up 5 bases and V 8 bases, and 5 bases lay outside the gene matches. In nucleotides, the CDR3 is TGTGCCATCGGACAGGGCAGTAATAATTCACCCCTCCACTTT. Its protein is CAIGQGSNNSPLHF.

The chain recombines TRBV7-8 with TRBJ2-3; 9 nucleotides align to TRBD1. Germline V gene data show CDR1 as SGHVS and CDR2 as FQNEAQ. This CDR3 region has 15 residues. The V gene end was trimmed by 5 bases and the J gene end by 4 bases; junction bases not matched to a gene: 7. The CDR3 nucleotides read TGTGCCAGCAGCGAGACCCGACAGGGGGCAGATACGCAGTATTTT. The encoded protein is CASSETRQGADTQYF.

This clone was counted between two and nine times. The sample holds other DNA sequences that translate to the same CDR3. The chain links TRBV18 to TRBJ1-5, with D possibly matching TRBD1 (5 bases). V lost 6 bases, J lost 4 bases, and 10 bases lay in between. The germline V gene has CDR1 KGHSH and CDR2 LQKENI. This CDR3 has 13 amino acids. The CDR3 DNA is TGTGCCAGCTCCGGGACGGATAATCAGCCCCAGCATTTT. Encoded protein: CASSGTDNQPQHF.

This clone occurred a few times. V gene TRBV7-4 combines with J gene TRBJ1-5; TRBD1 agrees at 8 bases. The V segment lost 5 bases and the J segment 3 bases; nucleotides outside the gene matches: 18. The CDR3 covers 19 residues. The germline V gene encodes CDR1 SGHVT and CDR2 SQSDAQ. CDR3 sequence (DNA): TGTGCCAGCAGCCCCTACAGGGGACAGGAACCATCAATCAATCAGCCCCAGCATTTT. This gives the protein CASSPYRGQEPSINQPQHF.

This chain connects TRBV9 to TRBJ2-3; 11 nucleotides match TRBD2. The CDR3 contains 18 residues. V shed 6 bases, J shed 0 bases, and the junction held 12 bases outside the gene matches. Germline assignment: CDR1 SGDLS and CDR2 YYNGEE. CDR3 amino acids: CASTPFSGRGLSTDTQYF. DNA for the CDR3: TGTGCCAGCACCCCATTTAGCGGGAGGGGATTGAGCACAGATACGCAGTATTTT.

On this clone itself: This may be a read error: a much more frequent sequence differs by one nucleotide. CDR3 bases: TGTGCCACCAGCAGGGCCCTGGCAGGGACGATCTATGGCTACACCTTC. The encoded protein is CATSRALAGTIYGYTF. The chain carries TRBV15 and TRBJ1-2; D is possibly TRBD1 (5 bases). This CDR3 has 16 amino acids. Trimming removed 3 bases from V and 4 bases from J, with 18 bases in between. Germline CDR1 LNHNV, CDR2 YYDKDF (reference sequence).

The V call is TRBV21-1, the J call TRBJ2-2. TRBV21-1 is listed as a pseudogene. The CDR3 spans 17 residues. For the CDR3, the DNA is TGTGCCAGCAGCAAACGCCCGGGACGCACGAACACCGGGGAGCTGTTTTTT. Translating gives CASSKRPGRTNTGELFF.

By frequency in the sample, this clone is medium-sized. The chain recombines TRBV30 with TRBJ2-5; perhaps TRBD2 as D (5 bases). Germline V gene data show CDR1 as GTSNPN and CDR2 as SVGIG (reference sequence). This CDR3 is 12 amino acids long. The V end was cut by 0 bases, the J end by 5 bases, with 7 bases between. The CDR3 sequence: CAWSVLGETQYF. CDR3 bases: TGTGCCTGGAGTGTACTAGGGGAGACCCAGTACTTC.

The chain couples TRBV4-1 to TRBJ2-7; 8 positions match TRBD2. Unmatched junction bases numbered 6, after V lost 0 bases and J lost 2 bases. The CDR3 spans 16 residues. Per the germline V gene, CDR1 is MGHRA and CDR2 is YSYEKL. The CDR3 DNA reads TGCGCCAGCAGCCAAGATTTCCAGCGGGGGACCTACGAGCAGTACTTC. It translates to CASSQDFQRGTYEQYF.